This T cell receptor beta chain was documented in a study of T cell responses to AZD1222 COVID-19 vaccine. Study conclusions and caveats: Distributed over spike, vaccine-associated CD4 TCRs predominated at 160-218 and 743-854. Just a handful of AZD1222 recipients tested seropositive at baseline.

Generated by immunoSEQ multiplex PCR, the TCRdb table keeps only in-frame clones and is missing some. The profile shows nearly 100,000 clones, 88% of them singletons. Points on this clone: Its specificity is not known.

The CDR3 is 13 amino acids. CDR1 is SGHAT, CDR2 FQNNGV, per germline. The V end was cut by 5 bases, the J end by 4 bases, with 9 bases between. This receptor was taken from an adult in good health. The specimen comprised peripheral blood, sampled on day 0 of AZD1222 vaccination. The chain has TRBV11-2 and TRBJ1-3, with D unclear. This CDR3 reads CASSNTVGNTIYF. CDR3 nucleotide sequence: TGTGCCAGCAGCAATACAGTGGGAAACACCATATATTTT. The full variable domain, completed using reference TRBV11-2 and TRBJ1-3, is EAGVAQSPRYKIIEKRQSVAFWCNPISGHATLYWYQQILGQGPKLLIQFQNNGVVDDSQLPKDRFSAERLKGVDSTLKIQPAKLEDSAVYLCASSNTVGNTIYFGEGSWLTVV.